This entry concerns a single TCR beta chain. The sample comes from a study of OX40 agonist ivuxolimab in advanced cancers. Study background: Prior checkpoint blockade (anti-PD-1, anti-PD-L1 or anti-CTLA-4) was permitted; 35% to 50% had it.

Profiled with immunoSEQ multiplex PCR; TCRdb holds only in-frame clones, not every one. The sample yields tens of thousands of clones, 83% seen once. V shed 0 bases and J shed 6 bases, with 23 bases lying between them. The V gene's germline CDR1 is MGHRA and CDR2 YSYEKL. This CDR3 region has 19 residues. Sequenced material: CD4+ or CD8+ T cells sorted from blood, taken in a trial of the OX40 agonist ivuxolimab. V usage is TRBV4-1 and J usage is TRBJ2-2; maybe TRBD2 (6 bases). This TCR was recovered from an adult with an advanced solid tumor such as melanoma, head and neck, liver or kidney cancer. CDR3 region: CASSQEILQRRGLSGELFF. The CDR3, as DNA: TGCGCCAGCAGCCAAGAAATTCTACAGCGGAGGGGCCTATCCGGGGAGCTGTTTTTT.